The clone carrying this TCR beta chain was counted between two and nine times. Its antigen is unknown. These data belong to a study of cytomegalovirus exposure and HLA in healthy donors. Study results and caveats: Rarity held for most TCR sequences, but there were some public TCRs that occurred in many donors.

Use of 60 Vbeta and 13 Jbeta primers characterized the PCR. Assay used: immunoSEQ multiplex PCR; TCRdb lists only in-frame clones, some missing. The sample contains more than 95,000 clones, roughly four fifths of which appear only once. Source material: PBMCs. The receptor was isolated from a man aged 18 to 30 in good health and CMV-seronegative.

CDR3: CASSLFFSGGTDTQYF. CDR3 DNA sequence: TGTGCCAGCAGCTTATTCTTTAGCGGGGGAACAGATACGCAGTATTTT. This chain uses TRBV7-2 with TRBJ2-3, with 9 bases fitting TRBD2. The V and J ends lost 2 bases and 3 bases, in that order; junction bases with no gene match: 6. The CDR3 spans 16 residues. Germline V CDR1 and CDR2: SGHTA, FQGNSA.